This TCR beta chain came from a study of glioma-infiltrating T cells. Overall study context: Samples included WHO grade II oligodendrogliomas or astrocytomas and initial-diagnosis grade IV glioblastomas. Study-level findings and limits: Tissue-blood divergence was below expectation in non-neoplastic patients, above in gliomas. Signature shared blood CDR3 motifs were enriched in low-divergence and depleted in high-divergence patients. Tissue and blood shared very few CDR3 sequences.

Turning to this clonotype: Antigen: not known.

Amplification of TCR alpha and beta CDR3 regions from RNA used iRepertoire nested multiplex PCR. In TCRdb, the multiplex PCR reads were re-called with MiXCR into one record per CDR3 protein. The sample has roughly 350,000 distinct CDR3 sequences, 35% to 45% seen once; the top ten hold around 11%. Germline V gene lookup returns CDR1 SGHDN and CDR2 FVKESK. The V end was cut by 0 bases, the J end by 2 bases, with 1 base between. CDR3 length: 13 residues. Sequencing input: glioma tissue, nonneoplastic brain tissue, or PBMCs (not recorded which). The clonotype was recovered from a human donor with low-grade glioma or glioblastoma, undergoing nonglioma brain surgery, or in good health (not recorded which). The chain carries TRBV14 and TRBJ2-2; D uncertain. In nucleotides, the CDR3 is TGTGCCAGCAGCCAAGAAAACACCGGGGAGCTGTTTTTT. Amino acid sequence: CASSQENTGELFF.